This TCR beta chain was captured in a study of vaccination and CD4 T cells after COVID-19. CDR1 is SQVTM, CDR2 ANQGSEA, per germline. Trimming at V came to 5 bases and at J to 5 bases, leaving 5 bases not matched to a gene. The CDR3 contains 13 residues. The study sequenced cultured CD4+ T cell DNA using the Oncomine TCR Beta short-read assay. Each CDR3 protein is one row after TCRdb ran MiXCR on the PCR reads. The table has approximately 15,000 distinct CDR3 sequences, 63% seen once. Comments on this clonotype: Its specificity is not known.

Treatment described: approximately 9-day PBMC culture with coronavirus spike peptide pools or control peptides (ViraFEST assay). This TCR was recovered from a human donor who had recovered from COVID-19. The sequenced material came from CD4+ T cells from blood, cultured in vitro. The chain links TRBV29-1 to TRBJ2-4, with 8 bases lining up with TRBD1. CDR3 coding DNA: TGCAGCGTTTACAGGGGGGAGGAAAACATTCAGTACTTC. Amino acid sequence: CSVYRGEENIQYF.